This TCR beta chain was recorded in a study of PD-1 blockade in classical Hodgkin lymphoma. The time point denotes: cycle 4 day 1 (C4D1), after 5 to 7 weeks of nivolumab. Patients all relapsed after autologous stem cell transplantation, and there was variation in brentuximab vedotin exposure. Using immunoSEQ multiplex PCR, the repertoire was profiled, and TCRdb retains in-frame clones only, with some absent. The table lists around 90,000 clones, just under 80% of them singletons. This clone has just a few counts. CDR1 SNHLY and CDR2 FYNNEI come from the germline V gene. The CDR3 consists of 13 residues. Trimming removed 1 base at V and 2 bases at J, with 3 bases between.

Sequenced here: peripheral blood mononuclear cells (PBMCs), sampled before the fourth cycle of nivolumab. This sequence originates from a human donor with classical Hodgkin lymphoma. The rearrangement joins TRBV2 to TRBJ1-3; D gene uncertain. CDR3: CASSEEAGNTIYF. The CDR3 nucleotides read TGTGCCAGCAGTGAAGAGGCTGGAAACACCATATATTTT.